This T cell receptor (beta chain) derives from a study of neurological immune-mediated disorders. TCRdb processed the 5' RACE reads anew with MiXCR; each CDR3 protein has one entry. Among roughly 48,000 distinct CDR3 sequences listed, about 12% were seen once. Many counts were recorded for this clonotype. CDR3 length equals 16 residues. The germline CDR1 and CDR2 sequences are MNHEY and SVGAGI. The J segment lost 4 bases and the V segment lost 2 bases, leaving 7 bases of the junction unmatched. Time point reported: longitudinal time-point 3. The unsorted libraries were generated from a total of 2 million PBMCs, which had been stored in RNAlater at -80 C.

Sequenced input: PBMCs. The rearrangement links TRBV6-5 to TRBJ1-2; 10 nucleotides align to TRBD1. This TCR was recovered from a male donor with HTLV-1-associated myelopathy (HAM/TSP). The CDR3 is CASSYIRTGGSYGYTF. As DNA, the CDR3 is TGTGCCAGCAGTTACATCAGGACAGGGGGTAGCTATGGCTACACCTTC.